The clone carrying this TCR beta chain has a handful of counts. The antigen is unknown. This sample was included in a study of siplizumab effects on memory and regulatory T cells. Study observations and caveats: Naive or memory phenotype was unassignable for roughly 80-96% of proliferating CD4+ or CD8+ clones. Alloreactive sequences whose origin lay in unstimulated CD4+ memory cells were significantly reduced by siplizumab. Apparently more diverse than memory cells, naive T cells also seemed major alloresponse contributors.

V was pared by 0 bases and J by 4 bases, with 25 bases between. This CDR3 has 19 amino acids. The germline V gene encodes CDR1 SGHNT and CDR2 YYREEE (reference sequence). For every sample, some 9 x 10^4 TCR templates were assayed. Sequencing used immunoSEQ multiplex PCR; TCRdb keeps in-frame clones, though not all of them. The sample has around 65,000 clones; 70% to 85% are singletons. The chain carries TRBV5-4 and TRBJ2-5; D might be TRBD1 (6 bases). The sequenced material came from memory CD4+ T cells sorted from blood. This receptor was obtained from a human donor in good health. CDR3 in DNA: TGTGCCAGCAGCTTGGGGAGGATTGGCACAGGGAAGGAGAGAGAGACCCAGTACTTC. Encoded protein: CASSLGRIGTGKERETQYF.